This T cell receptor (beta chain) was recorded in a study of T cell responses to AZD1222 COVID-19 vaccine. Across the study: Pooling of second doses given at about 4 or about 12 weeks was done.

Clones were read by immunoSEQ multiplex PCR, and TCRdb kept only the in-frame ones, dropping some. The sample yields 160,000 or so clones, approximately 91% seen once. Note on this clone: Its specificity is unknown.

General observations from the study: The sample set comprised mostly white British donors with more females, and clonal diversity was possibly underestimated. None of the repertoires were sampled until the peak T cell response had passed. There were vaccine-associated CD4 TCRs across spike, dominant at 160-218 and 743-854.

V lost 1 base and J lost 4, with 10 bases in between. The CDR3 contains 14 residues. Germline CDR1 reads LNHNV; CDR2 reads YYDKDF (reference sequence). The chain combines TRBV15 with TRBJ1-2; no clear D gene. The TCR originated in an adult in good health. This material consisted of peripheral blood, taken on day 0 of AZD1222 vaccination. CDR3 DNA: TGTGCCACCAGCAGAGCGGGATCCTCCTATGGCTACACCTTC. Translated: CATSRAGSSYGYTF. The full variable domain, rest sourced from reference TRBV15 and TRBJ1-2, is DAMVIQNPRYQVTQFGKPVTLSCSQTLNHNVMYWYQQKSSQAPKLLFHYYDKDFNNEADTPDNFQSRRPNTSFCFLDIRSPGLGDTAMYLCATSRAGSSYGYTFGSGTRLTVV.